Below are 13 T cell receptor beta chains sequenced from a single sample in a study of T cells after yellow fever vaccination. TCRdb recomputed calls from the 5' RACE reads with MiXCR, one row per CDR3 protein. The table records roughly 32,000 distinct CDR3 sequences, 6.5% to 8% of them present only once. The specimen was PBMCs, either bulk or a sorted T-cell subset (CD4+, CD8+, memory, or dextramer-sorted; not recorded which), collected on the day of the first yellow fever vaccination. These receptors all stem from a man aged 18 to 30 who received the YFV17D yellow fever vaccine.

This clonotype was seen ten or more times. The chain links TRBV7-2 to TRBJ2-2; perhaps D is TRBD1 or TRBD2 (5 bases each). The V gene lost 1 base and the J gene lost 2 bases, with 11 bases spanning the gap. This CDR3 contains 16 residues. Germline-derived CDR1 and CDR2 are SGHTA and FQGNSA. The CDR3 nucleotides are TGTGCCAGCAGCTTAGTCGGGACGGACAACACCGGGGAGCTGTTTTTT. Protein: CASSLVGTDNTGELFF. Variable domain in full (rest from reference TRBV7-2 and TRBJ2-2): GAGVSQSPSNKVTEKGKDVELRCDPISGHTALYWYRQSLGQGLEFLIYFQGNSAPDKSGLPSDRFSAERTGGSVSTLTIQRTQQEDSAVYLCASSLVGTDNTGELFFGEGSRLTVL.

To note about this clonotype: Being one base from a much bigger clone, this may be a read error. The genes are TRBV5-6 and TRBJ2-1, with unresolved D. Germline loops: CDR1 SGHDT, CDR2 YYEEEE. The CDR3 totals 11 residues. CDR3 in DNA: TGTGCCCGCAGCTTGGAGACATCACTGTTCTTC. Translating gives CARSLETSLFF.

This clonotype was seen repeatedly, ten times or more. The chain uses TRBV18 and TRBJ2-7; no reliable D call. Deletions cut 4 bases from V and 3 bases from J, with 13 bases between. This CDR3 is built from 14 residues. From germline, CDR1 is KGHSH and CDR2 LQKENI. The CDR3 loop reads CASSLSGPRYEQYV. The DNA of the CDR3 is TGTGCCAGCTCACTGTCCGGGCCCCGCTACGAGCAGTACGTC.

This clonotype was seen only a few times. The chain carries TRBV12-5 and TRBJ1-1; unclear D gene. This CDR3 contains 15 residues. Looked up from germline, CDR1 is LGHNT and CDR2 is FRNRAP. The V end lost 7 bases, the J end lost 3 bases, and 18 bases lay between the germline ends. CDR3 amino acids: CASASPRVGDTEAFF. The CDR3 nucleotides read TGTGCTAGTGCCAGTCCAAGGGTAGGAGACACTGAAGCTTTCTTT. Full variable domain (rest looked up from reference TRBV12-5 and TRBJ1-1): DARVTQTPRHKVTEMGQEVTMRCQPILGHNTVFWYRQTMMQGLELLAYFRNRAPLDDSGMPKDRFSAEMPDATLATLKIQPSEPRDSAVYFCASASPRVGDTEAFFGQGTRLTVV.

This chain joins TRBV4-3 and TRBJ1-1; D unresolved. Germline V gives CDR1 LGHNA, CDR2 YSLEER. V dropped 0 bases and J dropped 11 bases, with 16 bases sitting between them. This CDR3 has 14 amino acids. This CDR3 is CASSQDGTSYGAFF. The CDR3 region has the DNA TGCGCCAGCAGCCAAGATGGAACCTCTTATGGGGCTTTCTTT.

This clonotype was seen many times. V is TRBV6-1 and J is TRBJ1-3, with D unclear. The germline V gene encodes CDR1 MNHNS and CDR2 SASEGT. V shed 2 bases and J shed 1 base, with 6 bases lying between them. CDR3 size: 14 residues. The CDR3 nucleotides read TGTGCCAGCAGTGAAACGGGGTCTGGAAACACCATATATTTT. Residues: CASSETGSGNTIYF.

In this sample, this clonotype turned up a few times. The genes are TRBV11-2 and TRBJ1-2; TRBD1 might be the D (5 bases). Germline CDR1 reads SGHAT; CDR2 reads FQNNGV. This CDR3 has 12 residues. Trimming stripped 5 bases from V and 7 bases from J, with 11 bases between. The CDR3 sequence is CASSLPGRGYTF. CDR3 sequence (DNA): TGTGCCAGCAGCCTACCGGGACGTGGCTACACCTTC.

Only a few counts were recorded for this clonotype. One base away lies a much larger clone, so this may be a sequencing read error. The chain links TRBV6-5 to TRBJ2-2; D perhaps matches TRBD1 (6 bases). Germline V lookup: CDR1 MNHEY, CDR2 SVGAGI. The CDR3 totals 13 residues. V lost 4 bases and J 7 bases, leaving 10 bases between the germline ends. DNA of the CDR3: TGTGCCAGCAGTTCTCAGGGGTACGGGGAGCTGTTTTTT. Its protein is CASSSQGYGELFF.

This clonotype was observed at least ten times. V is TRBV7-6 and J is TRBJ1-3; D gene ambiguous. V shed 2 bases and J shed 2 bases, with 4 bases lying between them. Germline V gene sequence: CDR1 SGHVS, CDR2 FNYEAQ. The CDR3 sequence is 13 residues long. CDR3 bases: TGTGCCAGCAGCTTACAAGCTGGAAACACCATATATTTT. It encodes CASSLQAGNTIYF.

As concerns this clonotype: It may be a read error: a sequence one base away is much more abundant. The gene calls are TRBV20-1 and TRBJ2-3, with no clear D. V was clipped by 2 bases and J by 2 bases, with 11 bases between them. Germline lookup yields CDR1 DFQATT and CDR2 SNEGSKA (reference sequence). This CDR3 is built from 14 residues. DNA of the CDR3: TGCAGTGCTAGAAATGAGCCGATCACAGATACGCAGTATTTT. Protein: CSARNEPITDTQYF.

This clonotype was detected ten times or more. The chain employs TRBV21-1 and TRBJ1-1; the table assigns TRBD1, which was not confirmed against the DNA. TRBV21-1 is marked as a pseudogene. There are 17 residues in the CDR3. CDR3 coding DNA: TGTGCCAGCAGCAAAGGTACCAGGACAGGGAAGAACACTGAAGCTTTCTTT. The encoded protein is CASSKGTRTGKNTEAFF.

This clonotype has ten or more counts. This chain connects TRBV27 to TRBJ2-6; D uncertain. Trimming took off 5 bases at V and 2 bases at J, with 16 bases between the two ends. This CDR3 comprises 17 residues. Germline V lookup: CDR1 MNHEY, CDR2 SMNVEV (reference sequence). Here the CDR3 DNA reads TGTGCCAGCAGTCCCATGGTGGGTGTCGCTGGGGCCAACGTCCTGACTTTC. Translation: CASSPMVGVAGANVLTF.

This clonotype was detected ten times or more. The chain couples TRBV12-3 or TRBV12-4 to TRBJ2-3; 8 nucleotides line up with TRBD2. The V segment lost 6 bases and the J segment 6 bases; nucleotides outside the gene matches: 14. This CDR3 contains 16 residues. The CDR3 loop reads CASSYWGSGGMDTQYF. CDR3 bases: TGTGCCAGCAGCTACTGGGGGAGCGGGGGTATGGATACGCAGTATTTT.